This T cell receptor (beta chain) was recorded in a study of a mutant IDH1 vaccine in newly diagnosed glioma. Study information: Treatment recipients were approximately 62% male and around 40% female, and their mean age was roughly 44 years. Before enrollment, patients got radiotherapy alone, temozolomide alone, or mostly the combination. Study-level points and caveats: Immune responses arising from the vaccine appeared in just under 95% of patients.

Time point indicated: week 23, last vaccination. The vaccine gave 300 ug of a 20-mer mutant IDH1 peptide subcutaneously per dose. Donors' newly diagnosed IDH1-mutant WHO grade 3 or 4 astrocytomas lacked nuclear ATRX. In regard to this clone: Antigen specificity is unknown.

Data came from immunoSEQ multiplex PCR; TCRdb stores just in-frame clones and leaves some out. The table records over 50,000 clones, over 70% of them present only once. This TCR came from a man aged 18-30 years with glioma. Material: PBMCs, obtained from a glioma patient whose treatment included an IDH1 peptide vaccine.

Written as DNA, the CDR3 is TGTGCCAGCAGCTTAGGAGGGGCGCGCATCTATGGCTACACCTTC. This gives the protein CASSLGGARIYGYTF. The chain uses TRBV7-2 and TRBJ1-2; D perhaps matches TRBD1 (5 bases). Per the germline V gene, CDR1 is SGHTA and CDR2 is FQGNSA. The CDR3 sequence is 15 residues long. V shed 1 base and J shed 4 bases, with 13 bases lying between them. Full variable domain (missing parts from reference TRBV7-2 and TRBJ1-2): GAGVSQSPSNKVTEKGKDVELRCDPISGHTALYWYRQSLGQGLEFLIYFQGNSAPDKSGLPSDRFSAERTGGSVSTLTIQRTQQEDSAVYLCASSLGGARIYGYTFGSGTRLTVV.